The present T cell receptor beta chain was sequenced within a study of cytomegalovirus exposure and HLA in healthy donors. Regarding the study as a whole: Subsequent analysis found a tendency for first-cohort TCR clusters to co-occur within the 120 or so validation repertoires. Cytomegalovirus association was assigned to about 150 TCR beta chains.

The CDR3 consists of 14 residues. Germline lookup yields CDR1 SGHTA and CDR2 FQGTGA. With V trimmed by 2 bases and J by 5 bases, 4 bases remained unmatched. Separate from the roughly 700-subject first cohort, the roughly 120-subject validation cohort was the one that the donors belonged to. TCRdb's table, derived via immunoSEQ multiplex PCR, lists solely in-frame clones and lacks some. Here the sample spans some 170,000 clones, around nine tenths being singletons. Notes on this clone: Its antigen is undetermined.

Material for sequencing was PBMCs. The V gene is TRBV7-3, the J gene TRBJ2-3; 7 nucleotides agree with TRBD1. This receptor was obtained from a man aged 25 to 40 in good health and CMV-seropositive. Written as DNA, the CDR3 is TGTGCCAGCAGCTTAGGACAGGCTAGAGATACGCAGTATTTT. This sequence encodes CASSLGQARDTQYF. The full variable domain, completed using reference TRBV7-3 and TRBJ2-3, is GAGVSQTPSNKVTEKGKYVELRCDPISGHTALYWYRQSLGQGPEFLIYFQGTGAADDSGLPNDRFFAVRPEGSVSTLKIQRTERGDSAVYLCASSLGQARDTQYFGPGTRLTVL.